A single TCR beta chain is shown here with its context. This record belongs to a study of early T cells in non-severe SARS-CoV-2 infection. Study context: Investigators sequenced bulk RNA drawn from unsorted whole blood, and chains remained unpaired.

TCRdb re-called the 5' RACE reads through MiXCR, storing one row per CDR3 protein. Here the sample spans tens of thousands of distinct CDR3 sequences, 6% to 7.5% being singletons. CDR1 and CDR2 from the germline V gene are SGHAT and FQNNGV. The CDR3 consists of 15 residues. V shed 10 bases, J shed 3 bases, and the junction held 6 bases outside the gene matches. This clonotype originated in an adult who was a healthcare worker with PCR-confirmed SARS-CoV-2 infection or an uninfected control (not recorded which). The sequences come from whole blood, collected at baseline. The rearrangement links TRBV11-2 to TRBJ2-1; 13 nucleotides align to TRBD2. This CDR3 reads CATDTSGRVYNEQFF. Here the CDR3 DNA reads TGTGCCACCGATACTAGCGGGAGGGTCTACAATGAGCAGTTCTTC.